The rows below give T cell receptor beta chains drawn from one sample of a study of cytomegalovirus exposure and HLA in healthy donors. Data came from immunoSEQ multiplex PCR; TCRdb stores just in-frame clones and leaves some out. This table holds around 150,000 clones, approximately 80% found once. Sequenced input: PBMCs. The receptor set was obtained from a man aged 25-40 years in good health and CMV-seronegative. Both conserved end residues are part of each CDR3. D genes are given only for firm matches. Clone sizes are given selectively: once, few, many, or a class where the clone is expanded.

j_call v_call d_call clone_size cdr3_nt cdr3_aa
TRBJ1-3 TRBV6-6 TRBD1 - TGTGCCAGCAGGGCGACAGGGGTCGGCTCTGGAAACACCATATATTTT CASRATGVGSGNTIYF
TRBJ1-3 TRBV7-2 TRBD1 - TGTGCCAGCAGCTGGCCGGGACAGGGCGACAAATTCTCTGGAAACACCATATATTTT CASSWPGQGDKFSGNTIYF
TRBJ2-3 TRBV19 - - TGTGCCTCCCGGGGGTCTTTTCGGATAGATACGCAGTATTTT CASRGSFRIDTQYF
TRBJ2-1 TRBV7-6 TRBD2 - TGTGCCAGCAGCCTACATAGCGGGAGGAGGGGCAATGAGCAGTTCTTC CASSLHSGRRGNEQFF
TRBJ2-1 TRBV9 - - TGTGCCAGCAGCGTGTCCGACAATGAGCAGTTCTTC CASSVSDNEQFF
TRBJ2-7 TRBV5-1 - - TGCGCCAGCAGCTTGTCGGCAGGGTCCGACGAGCAGTACTTC CASSLSAGSDEQYF
TRBJ1-2 TRBV6-4 - - TGTGCCAGCAGCCCCGGGGTAGGGTCCTTCTATGGCTACACCTTC CASSPGVGSFYGYTF
TRBJ2-7 TRBV19 TRBD2 - TGTGCCAGTAGTGTAATGACTAGCGGGAGGAACGAGCAGTACTTC CASSVMTSGRNEQYF
TRBJ2-7 TRBV29-1 - - TGCAGCGTTGGACCGGGTGGTCACGAGCAGTACTTC CSVGPGGHEQYF
TRBJ2-1 TRBV6-5 TRBD2 - TGTGCCAGCAGTTACACGGGACTAGCGGGAGTGCATGAGCAGCTCTTC CASSYTGLAGVHEQLF
TRBJ2-1 TRBV2 TRBD2 - TGTGCCAGCAGTGTTTACCAGACTAGCGGGAGAGGCAATGGTCAGTTCTTC CASSVYQTSGRGNGQFF
TRBJ1-2 TRBV12-5 - once TGTGCTAGTGGAGTCTGGGGGGGCGGTGGCTACACCTTC CASGVWGGGGYTF
TRBJ1-4 TRBV5-1 - few TGCGCCAGCAGCTTACAGGGAGCTAATGAAAAACTGTTTTTT CASSLQGANEKLFF
TRBJ1-5 TRBV5-1 - - TGCGCCAGCAGCCCGCTTCCAGATAGCAATCAGCCCCAGCATTTT CASSPLPDSNQPQHF
TRBJ2-1 TRBV6-1 TRBD1 - TGTGCCAGCAGAGACAGGGGTGTCACCTACAATGAGCAGTTCTTC CASRDRGVTYNEQFF
TRBJ1-2 TRBV19 - - TGTGCCGGGCCCTTGGCAGGGACCTTC CAGPLAGTF
TRBJ2-1 TRBV9 - - TGTGCCAGCAGCGTATCCGGCTACAATGAGCAGTTCTTC CASSVSGYNEQFF
TRBJ2-7 TRBV23-1 - - TGCGCCAGCAGTCAATCCTGGCGGAGTCCCTCCTACGAGCAGTACTTC CASSQSWRSPSYEQYF
TRBJ1-3 TRBV28 - once TGTGCCAGCACCCTTACCAATATGCGGAACACCATATATTTT CASTLTNMRNTIYF
TRBJ1-1 TRBV6-5 - - TGTGCCAGCACCCCAATCGGGAACACTGAAGCTTTCTTT CASTPIGNTEAFF
TRBJ2-3 TRBV2 - - TGTGCCAGCAGTGAAGCGCTCAGTTTTTTTAGCACAGATACGCAGTATTTT CASSEALSFFSTDTQYF
TRBJ2-1 TRBV7-6 TRBD2 - TGTGCCAGCAGCGTCAGCGGGACCTACAATGAGCAGTTCTTC CASSVSGTYNEQFF